This T cell receptor (beta chain) was retrieved from a study of CD8+ T cells in alopecia areata. Extracted RNA was reverse transcribed, and the resulting cDNA served as sequencing template. Clones were sequenced by immunoSEQ multiplex PCR, and TCRdb holds only the in-frame ones, with some missing. The table has about 30,000 clones, 62% seen once. The material sequenced was NKG2D-high CD8+ T cells sorted from blood. The origin of this receptor is a human donor with alopecia areata.

CDR3 coding DNA: TGTGCCAGTAGTATGTTCGGGAGCTCCTACAATGAGCAGTTCTTC. The encoded protein is CASSMFGSSYNEQFF. The rearrangement uses TRBV19 and TRBJ2-1; TRBD2 is a possible D gene (6 bases). Between the trimmed V and J ends, which lost 3 bases and 0 bases, there was a span of 9 bases. The CDR3 has 15 amino acids. Per germline, CDR1 LNHDA and CDR2 SQIVND (reference sequence). Full variable domain (outside the CDR3, taken from reference TRBV19 and TRBJ2-1): DGGITQSPKYLFRKEGQNVTLSCEQNLNHDAMYWYRQDPGQGLRLIYYSQIVNDFQKGDIAEGYSVSREKKESFPLTVTSAQKNPTAFYLCASSMFGSSYNEQFFGPGTRLTVL.